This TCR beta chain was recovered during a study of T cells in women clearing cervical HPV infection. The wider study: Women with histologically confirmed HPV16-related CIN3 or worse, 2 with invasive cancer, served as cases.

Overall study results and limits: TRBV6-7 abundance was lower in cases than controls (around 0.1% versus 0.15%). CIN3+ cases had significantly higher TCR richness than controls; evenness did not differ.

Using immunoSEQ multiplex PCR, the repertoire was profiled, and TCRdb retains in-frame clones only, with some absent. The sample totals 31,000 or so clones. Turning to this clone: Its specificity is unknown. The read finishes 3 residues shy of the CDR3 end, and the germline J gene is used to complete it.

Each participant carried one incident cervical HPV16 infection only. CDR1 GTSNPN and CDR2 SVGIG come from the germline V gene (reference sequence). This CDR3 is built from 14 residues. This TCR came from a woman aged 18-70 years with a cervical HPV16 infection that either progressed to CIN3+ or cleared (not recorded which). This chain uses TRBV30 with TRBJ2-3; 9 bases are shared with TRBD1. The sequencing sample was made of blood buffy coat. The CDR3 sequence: CAWGTGISNQPQYF. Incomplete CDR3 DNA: TGTGCCTGGGGGACAGGGATTAGCAATCAGCCG.